The 27 T cell receptor beta chains reported below all come from one sample, sequenced in a study of T cells in Graves' hyperthyroidism and ophthalmopathy. TCR beta CDR3 regions were amplified from RNA transcripts. HTBI primers drove first-round RT-PCR of the TCR CDR3. TCRdb passed the multiplex PCR reads through MiXCR, listing each CDR3 protein once. This repertoire shows approximately 350,000 distinct CDR3 sequences, over 12% found once; its top ten account for roughly 19%. The sequenced sample was blood. The receptors originated from a woman aged 60 to 75 with Graves' ophthalmopathy.

Of note for this clonotype: A read error may be the cause here, since a much bigger clone is one base away. V usage is TRBV12-3 or TRBV12-4 and J usage is TRBJ2-7, with 8 nucleotides matching TRBD2. CDR3 size: 13 residues. V gave up 6 bases and J gave up 6 bases; unmatched junction bases: 7. The CDR3 nucleotides read TGTGCCAGCAGGTTGCTGAGCGGGAGCGAGCAGTACTTC. It yields the protein CASRLLSGSEQYF.

The sample holds a few counts of this clonotype. This chain links TRBV20-1 with TRBJ2-1, with D maybe TRBD2 (6 bases). Germline V gene lookup returns CDR1 DFQATT and CDR2 SNEGSKA (reference sequence). CDR3 size: 15 residues. V gave up 3 bases and J gave up 0 bases, with 12 bases separating them. The CDR3 nucleotides read TGCAGTGCTAGGCGGGACCGCAGCTCCTACAATGAGCAGTTCTTC. Translation gives CSARRDRSSYNEQFF.

This clonotype has ten or more counts. This chain uses TRBV5-1 with TRBJ1-4, with D tentatively TRBD1 (5 bases). The germline V gene encodes CDR1 SGHRS and CDR2 YFSETQ. The CDR3 has 15 residues. Trimming removed 0 bases at V and 7 bases at J, with 13 bases between. The CDR3 protein is CASSLAGRDVEKLFF. DNA of the CDR3: TGCGCCAGCAGCTTGGCCGGCAGGGATGTTGAAAAACTGTTTTTT.

Comments on this clonotype: One end of the junction fails to match germline, which may point to a read error. CDR3 nucleotides: TGTGCCAGCAGTAGGTACAGGGGAAAGGATTCACCCCTCTACTTT. It encodes CASSRYRGKDSPLYF. The chain joins TRBV2 to TRBJ1-6; TRBD1 aligns across 7 bases. The CDR3 runs to 15 residues. Germline V lookup: CDR1 SNHLY, CDR2 FYNNEI.

The J gene is TRBJ1-5, the V gene TRBV5-6; D gene uncertain. V shed 0 bases and J shed 7 bases, with 8 bases lying between them. This CDR3 has 13 residues. Germline-derived CDR1 and CDR2 are SGHDT and YYEEEE. This CDR3 reads CASSLGDGQPQHF. CDR3 nucleotide sequence: TGTGCCAGCAGCTTGGGGGATGGGCAGCCCCAGCATTTT.

Many counts were recorded for this clonotype. The chain carries TRBV28 and TRBJ2-7; 7 bases are a match to TRBD2. The CDR3 contains 15 residues. After removal of 5 bases from V and 0 bases from J, the junction contained 7 bases not matched to a gene. Germline CDR1 reads MDHEN; CDR2 reads SYDVKM. The CDR3, as DNA: TGTGCCAGCAGTGATAGCGGGTTAAGCTCCTACGAGCAGTACTTC. Amino acid sequence: CASSDSGLSSYEQYF.

The chain carries TRBV5-4 and TRBJ2-1; 14 nucleotides align to TRBD2. CDR1 is SGHNT, CDR2 YYREEE, per germline (reference sequence). V lost 0 bases and J lost 7; bases outside the gene matches: 6. The CDR3 spans 17 residues. The CDR3 region has the DNA TGTGCCAGCAGCTTGGCAGGACTAGCGGGAGGAAAGAATGAGCAGTTCTTC. It translates to CASSLAGLAGGKNEQFF.

The chain recombines TRBV4-1 with TRBJ2-3, with TRBD1 matching 8 bases. Trimming took 2 bases from V and 5 from J; bases not matched to a gene: 12. Germline-derived CDR1 and CDR2 are MGHRA and YSYEKL. This CDR3 comprises 17 residues. This chain's CDR3 is CASSQRVPGTGGDTQYF. Here the CDR3 DNA reads TGCGCCAGCAGCCAAAGGGTCCCCGGGACAGGTGGAGATACGCAGTATTTT.

This clonotype was counted at least ten times. The rearrangement uses TRBV5-1 and TRBJ2-1; 13 bases line up with TRBD2. Per the germline V gene, CDR1 is SGHRS and CDR2 is YFSETQ. The J segment lost 2 bases and the V segment lost 4 bases, leaving 9 bases of the junction unmatched. The CDR3 has 18 amino acids. The CDR3: CASSVGTSGTTAYNEQFF. The CDR3 nucleotides are TGCGCCAGCAGCGTCGGGACTAGCGGGACGACCGCCTACAATGAGCAGTTCTTC.

Concerning this clonotype itself: A much larger clone sits a single nucleotide away, making a read error possible. The V gene is TRBV18, the J gene TRBJ2-7, with a weak D call TRBD1 (6 bases). Germline V gives CDR1 KGHSH, CDR2 LQKENI. The CDR3 is 13 amino acids. The germline V and J ends were trimmed by 2 bases and 8 bases, with 13 bases remaining between them. The DNA for the CDR3 is TGTGCCAGCTCACCAGACAGGACTTACAAGCAGTACTTC. Translation gives CASSPDRTYKQYF.

The gene calls are TRBV11-2 and TRBJ2-2; no clear D gene. CDR3 length: 16 residues. The V gene lost 2 bases and the J gene lost 4 bases, with 14 bases spanning the gap. Looked up from germline, CDR1 is SGHAT and CDR2 is FQNNGV. The CDR3 nucleotides read TGTGCCAGCAGCTTAACCCCCCGGGCGATCACCGGGGAGCTGTTTTTT. It translates to CASSLTPRAITGELFF.

In this sample, this clonotype turned up many times. The chain is built from TRBV7-9 and TRBJ2-3; 9 bases match TRBD2. V dropped 1 base and J dropped 7; count of bases not matched to a gene: 6. Germline assignment: CDR1 SEHNR and CDR2 FQNEAQ (reference sequence). The CDR3 is made up of 15 amino acids. CDR3 DNA: TGTGCCAGCAGCTTAGTGGCGGGAGGGCCTCATACGCAGTATTTT. As protein: CASSLVAGGPHTQYF.

In its sample, this clonotype was seen a few times. The rearrangement joins TRBV19 to TRBJ2-2, with 9 bases identical to TRBD1. The CDR3 sequence is 14 residues long. J was trimmed by 7 bases and V by 5 bases; bases with no gene match: 5. Germline CDR1 is LNHDA and CDR2 is SQIVND (reference sequence). This CDR3 reads CASSHRGRSGELFF. Here the CDR3 DNA reads TGTGCCAGTAGTCACAGGGGGCGAAGCGGGGAGCTGTTTTTT.

This clonotype was detected many times. The V and J genes are TRBV3-1 and TRBJ2-7; possibly TRBD2 for D (6 bases). Trimming pared 3 bases from V and 1 base from J, leaving 13 bases between. The CDR3 sequence is 15 residues long. Germline V gene data show CDR1 as LGHDT and CDR2 as YNNKEL (reference sequence). This chain's CDR3 is CASSHPGEGSYEQYF. As DNA, the CDR3 is TGTGCCAGCAGCCACCCGGGAGAGGGATCCTACGAGCAGTACTTC.

CDR3 DNA: TGTGCCAGCAGTTTACAACTAGCGGGAGGGACCAATGAGCAGTTCTTC. The encoded protein is CASSLQLAGGTNEQFF. The chain joins TRBV28 to TRBJ2-1, with TRBD2 matching 13 bases. The CDR3 sequence is 16 residues long. Germline CDR1 and CDR2: MDHEN and SYDVKM. The V gene end was trimmed by 2 bases and the J gene end by 6 bases; junction bases not matched to a gene: 4.

The chain has TRBV20-1 and TRBJ2-3, with 7 bases fitting TRBD2. The CDR3 spans 14 residues. Germline values: CDR1 DFQATT, CDR2 SNEGSKA (reference sequence). Unmatched junction bases numbered 8, after V lost 5 bases and J lost 3 bases. CDR3 DNA sequence: TGCAGTGCTCGGCTAGCGGAGGGGACAGATACGCAGTATTTT. Its protein is CSARLAEGTDTQYF.

The chain employs TRBV25-1 and TRBJ1-5; TRBD1 agrees at 7 bases. The junction had 6 bases not matched to a gene; V was cut back by 3 bases and J by 7 bases. The CDR3 loop spans 14 amino acids. The germline gives CDR1 MGHDK, CDR2 SYGVNS. The CDR3 DNA reads TGTGCCAGCAGTGAGACAGGGTGGGGACAGCCCCAGCATTTT. Encoded protein: CASSETGWGQPQHF.

This clonotype showed up just a few times. This chain links TRBV3-1 with TRBJ1-2; D call uncertain. Trimming cost V 0 bases and J 2 bases, with 10 bases left between them. The V gene's germline CDR1 is LGHDT and CDR2 YNNKEL (reference sequence). This CDR3 is 15 amino acids long. CDR3 sequence reads: CASSQDIPRNYGYTF. The CDR3 DNA is TGTGCCAGCAGCCAAGATATTCCCAGGAACTATGGCTACACCTTC.

Remarks on this clonotype: A much larger clone differs by one base, so this may be a read error. The V gene is TRBV12-3 or TRBV12-4, the J gene TRBJ2-1; 9 nucleotides agree with TRBD1. The CDR3 runs to 16 residues. Unmatched junction bases numbered 12, after V lost 5 bases and J lost 7 bases. CDR3 nucleotides: TGTGCCAGCAGTCCCTCACCGGGACAGGGAGGTAATGAGCAGTTCTTC. This translates into CASSPSPGQGGNEQFF.

This clonotype was seen many times. The rearrangement joins TRBV7-2 to TRBJ2-3; D call uncertain. V lost 1 base and J 6 bases, leaving 23 bases between the germline ends. The CDR3 runs to 18 residues. Per germline, CDR1 SGHTA and CDR2 FQGNSA. The CDR3 reads CASSLVGGRNTARDTQYF. CDR3 coding DNA: TGTGCCAGCAGCTTAGTCGGTGGTCGGAATACCGCCCGGGATACGCAGTATTTT.

As concerns this clonotype: Germline is not matched at one junction end, which may reflect a read error. This sequence joins TRBV12-5 and TRBJ1-5; D uncertain. Germline values: CDR1 LGHNT, CDR2 FRNRAP. The length of the CDR3 is 13 residues. The DNA of the CDR3 is TGTGCTAGTGGTTCTGAGAGCAGTCAGCCCCAGCATTTT. Protein sequence: CASGSESSQPQHF.

This clonotype was seen at least ten times. J is TRBJ2-7 and V is TRBV2; TRBD1 agrees at 9 bases. V lost 7 bases, J lost 3 bases, and 10 bases stayed unmatched. Germline assignment: CDR1 SNHLY and CDR2 FYNNEI. The CDR3 length is 15 residues. CDR3 sequence (DNA): TGTGCCAGCACCGAACAGGGGGCCTTGGGCTACGAGCAGTACTTC. Translating gives CASTEQGALGYEQYF.

The J gene is TRBJ1-2, the V gene TRBV30; D gene unclear. The CDR3 consists of 14 residues. The V end was cut by 4 bases, the J end by 3 bases, with 15 bases between. The germline CDR1 and CDR2 sequences are GTSNPN and SVGIG (reference sequence). CDR3 sequence reads: CAWKRRAGDYGYTF. The CDR3 region has the DNA TGTGCCTGGAAGCGTCGGGCTGGGGACTATGGCTACACCTTC. Full variable domain (missing parts from reference TRBV30 and TRBJ1-2): SQTIHQWPATLVQPVGSPLSLECTVEGTSNPNLYWYRQAAGRGLQLLFYSVGIGQISSEVPQNLSASRPQDRQFILSSKKLLLSDSGFYLCAWKRRAGDYGYTFGSGTRLTVV.

V usage is TRBV11-2 and J usage is TRBJ2-1; 10 nucleotides match TRBD2. V lost 0 bases, J lost 6 bases, and 11 bases stayed unmatched. This CDR3 has 18 residues. Germline V CDR1 and CDR2: SGHAT, FQNNGV. The CDR3 DNA sequence: TGTGCCAGCAGCTTAGATCCCCCGCTAGCGGGAGCCGTCAATGAGCAGTTCTTC. Protein product: CASSLDPPLAGAVNEQFF.

This clonotype has a count of ten or more. The CDR3 nucleotides read TGTGCCAGCAGTTTAGCAGGGACTGGAAACACCATATATTTT. This gives the protein CASSLAGTGNTIYF. This chain uses TRBV28 with TRBJ1-3; D is possibly TRBD1 (5 bases). The V end lost 2 bases, the J end lost 2 bases, and 7 bases lay between the germline ends. The CDR3 has 14 amino acids. Germline lookup yields CDR1 MDHEN and CDR2 SYDVKM.

The chain joins TRBV6-1 to TRBJ2-2; D gene unclear. V was clipped by 6 bases and J by 0 bases, with 11 bases between them. This CDR3 comprises 15 residues. CDR1 is MNHNS, CDR2 SASEGT, per germline. The CDR3: CASRRSTANTGELFF. For the CDR3, the DNA is TGTGCCAGCAGGCGGAGCACCGCGAACACCGGGGAGCTGTTTTTT.

This clonotype was counted ten times or more. The chain joins TRBV28 to TRBJ1-2, with TRBD1 as a possible D gene (6 bases). CDR1 and CDR2 (germline): MDHEN, SYDVKM. V dropped 4 bases and J dropped 4 bases, with 13 bases sitting between them. The CDR3 runs to 14 residues. The CDR3 coding sequence is TGTGCCAGCAGTTCCCCCAGGGGTTTCTATGGCTACACCTTC. Encoded protein: CASSSPRGFYGYTF.